This record looks at one TCR beta chain sequence and its context. The sample belongs to a study of T cell changes during pregnancy in multiple sclerosis. Here immunoSEQ multiplex PCR was the method, and the copy in TCRdb shows in-frame clones only, minus some. The table has more than 75,000 clones, 94% seen once. Germline lookup yields CDR1 ENHRY and CDR2 SYGVKD. This CDR3 is built from 17 residues. Unmatched junction bases numbered 10, after V lost 3 bases and J lost 4 bases. The genes are TRBV10-3 and TRBJ2-5, with TRBD2 matching 11 bases. This sample comprised peripheral blood, obtained in the third trimester of pregnancy. The sequence was obtained from a female donor with multiple sclerosis, enrolled in a pregnancy study. The DNA for the CDR3 is TGTGCCATCAGTGACCCCCTAGCGGGGGGTACGGGAGAGACCCAGTACTTC. Encoded protein: CAISDPLAGGTGETQYF.